This section outlines one T cell receptor (beta chain) sequence together with its context. Cohort assignment relied on participant-reported clinical history. This sample is part of a study of blood T cell repertoires in COVID-19. Per the original methods: Researchers report that nucleated cell counts were estimated from reference gene primer amplification. The protocol was immunoSEQ multiplex PCR, while the TCRdb copy is restricted to in-frame clones and leaves out a portion. That table furnishes V, J and clone size, whereas the DNA furnished D and trimming. In the table there are a few hundred thousand clones, 80% to 90% of which are singletons. Trimming cost V 5 bases and J 5 bases; bases outside gene matches: 11. This CDR3 contains 15 residues. Germline CDR1 is SGHTA and CDR2 is FQGTGA.

This TCR derives from a woman between 18 and 30 years old who had recovered from COVID-19. The chain combines TRBV7-3 with TRBJ1-1; 7 bases are shared with TRBD1. Specimen: PBMCs or T cells enriched from blood (not recorded which). CDR3 in amino acids: CASSRYDREVTEAFF. DNA for the CDR3: TGTGCCAGCAGCCGGTACGACAGGGAAGTTACTGAAGCTTTCTTT. The full variable domain, rest sourced from reference TRBV7-3 and TRBJ1-1, is GAGVSQTPSNKVTEKGKYVELRCDPISGHTALYWYRQSLGQGPEFLIYFQGTGAADDSGLPNDRFFAVRPEGSVSTLKIQRTERGDSAVYLCASSRYDREVTEAFFGQGTRLTVV.